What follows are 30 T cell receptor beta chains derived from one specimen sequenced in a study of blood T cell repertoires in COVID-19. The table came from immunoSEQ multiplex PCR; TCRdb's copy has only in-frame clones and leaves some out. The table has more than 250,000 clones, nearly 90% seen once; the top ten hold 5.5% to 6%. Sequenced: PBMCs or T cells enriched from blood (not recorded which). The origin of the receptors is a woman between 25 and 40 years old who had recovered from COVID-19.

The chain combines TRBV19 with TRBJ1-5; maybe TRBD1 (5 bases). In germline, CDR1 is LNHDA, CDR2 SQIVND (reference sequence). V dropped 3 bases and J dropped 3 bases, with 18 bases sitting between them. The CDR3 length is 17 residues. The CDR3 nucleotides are TGTGCCAGTAGTATCCAGGGTAAATGGGGTCACAATCAGCCCCAGCATTTT. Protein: CASSIQGKWGHNQPQHF.

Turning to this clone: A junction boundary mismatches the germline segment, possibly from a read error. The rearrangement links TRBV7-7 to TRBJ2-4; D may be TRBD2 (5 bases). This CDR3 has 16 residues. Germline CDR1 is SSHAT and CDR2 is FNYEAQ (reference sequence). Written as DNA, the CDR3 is TGTGCTAGCAGCCCCCGGGGAGAACTAGCCAAAAACATTCAGTACTTC. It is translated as CASSPRGELAKNIQYF.

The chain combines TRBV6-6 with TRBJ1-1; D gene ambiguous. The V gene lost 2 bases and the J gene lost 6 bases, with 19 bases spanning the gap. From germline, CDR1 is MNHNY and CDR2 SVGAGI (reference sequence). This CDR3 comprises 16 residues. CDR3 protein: CASSYDFPPLGAEAFF. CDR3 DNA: TGTGCCAGCAGTTACGATTTTCCCCCCCTGGGCGCTGAAGCTTTCTTT.

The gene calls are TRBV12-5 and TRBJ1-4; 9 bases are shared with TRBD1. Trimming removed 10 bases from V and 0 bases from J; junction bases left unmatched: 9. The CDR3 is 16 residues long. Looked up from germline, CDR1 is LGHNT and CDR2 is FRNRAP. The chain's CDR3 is CATQGAEDSTNEKLFF. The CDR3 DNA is TGTGCTACACAGGGGGCAGAGGATTCAACTAATGAAAAACTGTTTTTT.

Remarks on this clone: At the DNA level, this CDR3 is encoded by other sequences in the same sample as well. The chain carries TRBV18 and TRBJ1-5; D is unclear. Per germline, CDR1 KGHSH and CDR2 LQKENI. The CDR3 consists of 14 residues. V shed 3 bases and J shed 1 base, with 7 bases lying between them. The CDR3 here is CASSPGLSNQPQHF. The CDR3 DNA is TGTGCCAGCTCACCCGGTCTAAGCAATCAGCCCCAGCATTTT.

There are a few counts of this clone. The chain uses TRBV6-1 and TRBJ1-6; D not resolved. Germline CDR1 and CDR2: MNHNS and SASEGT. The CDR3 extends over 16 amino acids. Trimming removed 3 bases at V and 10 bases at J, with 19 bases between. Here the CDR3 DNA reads TGTGCCAGCAGTGATCCCGGCCGGCGGGAGGTCTCACCCCTCCACTTT. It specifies CASSDPGRREVSPLHF.

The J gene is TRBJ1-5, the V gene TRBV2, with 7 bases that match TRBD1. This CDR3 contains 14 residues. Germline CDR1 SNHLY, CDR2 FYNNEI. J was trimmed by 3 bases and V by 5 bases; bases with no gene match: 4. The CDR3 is CASSPTGVNQPQHF. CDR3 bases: TGTGCCAGCAGTCCCACAGGGGTCAATCAGCCCCAGCATTTT.

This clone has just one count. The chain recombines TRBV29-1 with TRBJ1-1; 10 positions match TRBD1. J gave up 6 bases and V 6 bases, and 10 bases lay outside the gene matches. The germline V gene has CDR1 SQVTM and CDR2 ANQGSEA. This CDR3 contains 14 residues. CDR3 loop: CSVKTGGEVAEAFF. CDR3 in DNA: TGCAGCGTGAAGACAGGGGGCGAAGTGGCTGAAGCTTTCTTT.

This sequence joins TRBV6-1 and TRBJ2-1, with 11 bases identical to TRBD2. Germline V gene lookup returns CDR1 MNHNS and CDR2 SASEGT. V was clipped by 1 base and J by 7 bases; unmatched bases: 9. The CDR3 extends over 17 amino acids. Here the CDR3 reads CASSEGLAGFGRNEQFF. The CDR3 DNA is TGTGCCAGCAGTGAAGGACTAGCGGGGTTTGGGCGGAATGAGCAGTTCTTC.

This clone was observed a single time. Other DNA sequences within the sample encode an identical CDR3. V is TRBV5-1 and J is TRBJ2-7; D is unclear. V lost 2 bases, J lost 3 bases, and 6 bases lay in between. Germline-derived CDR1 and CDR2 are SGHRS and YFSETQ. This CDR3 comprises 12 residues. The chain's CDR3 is CASSLNSYEQYF. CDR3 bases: TGCGCCAGCAGCTTAAACAGCTACGAGCAGTACTTC.

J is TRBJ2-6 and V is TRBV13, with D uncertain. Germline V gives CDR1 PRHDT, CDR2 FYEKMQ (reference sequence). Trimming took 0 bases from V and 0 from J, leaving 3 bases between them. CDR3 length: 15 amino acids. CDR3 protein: CASSLGSSGANVLTF. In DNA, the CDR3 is TGTGCCAGCAGCTTAGGCAGCTCTGGGGCCAACGTCCTGACTTTC. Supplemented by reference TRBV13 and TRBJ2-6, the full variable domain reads AAGVIQSPRHLIKEKRETATLKCYPIPRHDTVYWYQQGPGQDPQFLISFYEKMQSDKGSIPDRFSAQQFSDYHSELNMSSLELGDSALYFCASSLGSSGANVLTFGAGSRLTVL.

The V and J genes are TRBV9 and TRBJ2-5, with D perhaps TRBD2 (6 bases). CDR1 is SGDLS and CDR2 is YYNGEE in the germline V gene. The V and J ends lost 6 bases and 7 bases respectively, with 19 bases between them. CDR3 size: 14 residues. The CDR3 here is CASTPGTLGRTQYF. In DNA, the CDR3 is TGTGCCAGCACCCCCGGGACTCTGGGTAGGACCCAGTACTTC.

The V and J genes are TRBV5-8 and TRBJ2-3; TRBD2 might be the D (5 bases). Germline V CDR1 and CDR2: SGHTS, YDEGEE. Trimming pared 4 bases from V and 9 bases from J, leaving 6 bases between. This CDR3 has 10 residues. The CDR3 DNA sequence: TGTGCCAGCAGCCGCGGGACGCAGTATTTT. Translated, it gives CASSRGTQYF.

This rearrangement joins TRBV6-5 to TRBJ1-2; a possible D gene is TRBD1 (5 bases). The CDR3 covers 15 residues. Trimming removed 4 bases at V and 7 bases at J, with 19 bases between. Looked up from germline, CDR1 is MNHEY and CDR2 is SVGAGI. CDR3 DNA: TGTGCCAGCAGTTCGGCGGTCGGGGGTATTAGTGGCTACACCTTC. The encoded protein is CASSSAVGGISGYTF.

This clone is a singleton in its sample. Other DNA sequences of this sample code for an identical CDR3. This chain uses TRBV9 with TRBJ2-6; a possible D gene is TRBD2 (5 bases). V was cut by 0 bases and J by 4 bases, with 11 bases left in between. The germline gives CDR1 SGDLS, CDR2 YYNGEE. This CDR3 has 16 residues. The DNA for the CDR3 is TGTGCCAGCAGCGTAGGGGCGGGTCCGGGGGCCAACGTCCTGACTTTC. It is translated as CASSVGAGPGANVLTF.

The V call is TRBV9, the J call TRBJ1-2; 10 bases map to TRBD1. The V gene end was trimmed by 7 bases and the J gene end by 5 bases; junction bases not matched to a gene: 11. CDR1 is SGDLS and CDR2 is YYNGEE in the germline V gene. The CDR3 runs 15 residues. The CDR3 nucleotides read TGTGCCAGCGGCTCGCCGACAGGGGGCGCTTATGGCTACACCTTC. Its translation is CASGSPTGGAYGYTF. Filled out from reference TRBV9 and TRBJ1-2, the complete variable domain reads DSGVTQTPKHLITATGQRVTLRCSPRSGDLSVYWYQQSLDQGLQFLIQYYNGEERAKGNILERFSAQQFPDLHSELNLSSLELGDSALYFCASGSPTGGAYGYTFGSGTRLTVV.

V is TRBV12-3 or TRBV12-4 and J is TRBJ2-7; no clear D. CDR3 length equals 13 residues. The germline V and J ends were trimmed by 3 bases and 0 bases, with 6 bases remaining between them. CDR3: CASSFSDSYEQYF. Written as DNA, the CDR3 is TGTGCCAGCAGTTTTAGTGACTCCTACGAGCAGTACTTC.

As DNA, the CDR3 is TGTGCCGCCCTAACGCCTTTTGAGCAGTTCTTC. Residues: CAALTPFEQFF. The genes are TRBV6-5 and TRBJ2-1, with D uncertain. V was pared by 11 bases and J by 9 bases, with 14 bases between. CDR1 and CDR2 (germline): MNHEY, SVGAGI. The CDR3 has 11 residues.

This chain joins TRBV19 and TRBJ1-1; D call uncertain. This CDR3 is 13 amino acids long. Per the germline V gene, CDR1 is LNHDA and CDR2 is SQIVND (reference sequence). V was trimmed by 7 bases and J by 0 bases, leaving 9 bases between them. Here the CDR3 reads CASNAVLNTEAFF. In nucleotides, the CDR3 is TGTGCCAGTAATGCAGTATTGAACACTGAAGCTTTCTTT.

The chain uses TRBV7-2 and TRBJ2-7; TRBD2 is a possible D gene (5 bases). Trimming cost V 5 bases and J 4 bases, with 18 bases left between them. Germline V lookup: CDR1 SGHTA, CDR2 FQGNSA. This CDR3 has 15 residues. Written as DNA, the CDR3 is TGTGCCAGCAGCCAGGTGGGCCCGGAGGTGTACGAGCAGTACTTC. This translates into CASSQVGPEVYEQYF.

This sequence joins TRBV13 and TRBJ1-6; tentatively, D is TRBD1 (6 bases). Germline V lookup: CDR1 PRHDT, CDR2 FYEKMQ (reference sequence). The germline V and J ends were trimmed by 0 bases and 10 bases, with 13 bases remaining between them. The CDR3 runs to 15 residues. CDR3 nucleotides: TGTGCCAGCAGCTTAGGCGCGGGGGCAGGATCACCCCTCCACTTT. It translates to CASSLGAGAGSPLHF.

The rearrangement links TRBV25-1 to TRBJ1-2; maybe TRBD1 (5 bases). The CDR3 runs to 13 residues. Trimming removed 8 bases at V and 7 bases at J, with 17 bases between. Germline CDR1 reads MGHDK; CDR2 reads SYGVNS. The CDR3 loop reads CASGGGWDSGYTF. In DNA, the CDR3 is TGTGCCAGCGGGGGGGGTTGGGACTCTGGCTACACCTTC.

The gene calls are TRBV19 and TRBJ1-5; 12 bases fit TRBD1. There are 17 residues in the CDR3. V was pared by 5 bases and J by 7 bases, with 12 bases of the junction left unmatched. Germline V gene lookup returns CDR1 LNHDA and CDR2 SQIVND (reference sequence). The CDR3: CASSLRPGQGAGQPQHF. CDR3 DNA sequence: TGTGCCAGTAGTCTCAGACCGGGACAGGGGGCCGGGCAGCCCCAGCATTTT.

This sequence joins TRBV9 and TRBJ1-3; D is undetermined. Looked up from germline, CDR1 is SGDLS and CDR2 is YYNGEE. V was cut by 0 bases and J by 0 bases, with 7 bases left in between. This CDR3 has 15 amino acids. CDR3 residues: CASSVESISGNTIYF. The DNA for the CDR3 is TGTGCCAGCAGCGTAGAATCCATCTCTGGAAACACCATATATTTT.

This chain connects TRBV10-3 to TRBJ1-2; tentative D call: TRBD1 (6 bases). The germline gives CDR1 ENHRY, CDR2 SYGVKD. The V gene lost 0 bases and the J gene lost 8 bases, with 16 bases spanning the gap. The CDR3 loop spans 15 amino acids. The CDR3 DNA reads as TGTGCCATCAGTGAGTCGGGACACCCCCTTTCGGGCTACACCTTC. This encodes CAISESGHPLSGYTF.

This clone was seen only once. CDR3 in amino acids: CASSEHRDRGYEQFF. The CDR3 nucleotides are TGTGCCAGCAGTGAACACCGGGACAGGGGGTATGAGCAGTTCTTC. V gene TRBV6-1 combines with J gene TRBJ2-1; 11 nucleotides agree with TRBD1. This CDR3 spans 15 amino acids. V shed 2 bases, J shed 8 bases, and the junction held 5 bases outside the gene matches. Per germline, CDR1 MNHNS and CDR2 SASEGT.

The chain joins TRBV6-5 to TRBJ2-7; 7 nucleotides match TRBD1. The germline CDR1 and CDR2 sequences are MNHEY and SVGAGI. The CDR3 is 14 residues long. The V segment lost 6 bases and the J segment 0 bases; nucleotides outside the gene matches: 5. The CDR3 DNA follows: TGTGCCAGCAGATTAGGGGGCAACTCCTACGAGCAGTACTTC. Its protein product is CASRLGGNSYEQYF.

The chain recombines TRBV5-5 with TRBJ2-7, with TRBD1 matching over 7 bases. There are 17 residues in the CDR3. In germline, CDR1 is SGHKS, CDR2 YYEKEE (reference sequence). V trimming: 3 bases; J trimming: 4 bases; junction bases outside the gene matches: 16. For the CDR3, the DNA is TGTGCCAGCAGCTACTTGGGGTCAAGGGGGCAAGGGTACGAGCAGTACTTC. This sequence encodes CASSYLGSRGQGYEQYF. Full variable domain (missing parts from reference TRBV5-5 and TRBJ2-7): DAGVTQSPTHLIKTRGQQVTLRCSPISGHKSVSWYQQVLGQGPQFIFQYYEKEERGRGNFPDRFSARQFPNYSSELNVNALLLGDSALYLCASSYLGSRGQGYEQYFGPGTRLTVT.

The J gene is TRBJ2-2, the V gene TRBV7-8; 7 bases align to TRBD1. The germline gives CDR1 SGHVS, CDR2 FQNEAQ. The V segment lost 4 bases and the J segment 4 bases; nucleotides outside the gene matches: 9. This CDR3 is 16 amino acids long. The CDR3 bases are TGTGCCAGCAGCTCGATAGAAACAGGGGTCACCGGGGAGCTGTTTTTT. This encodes CASSSIETGVTGELFF.

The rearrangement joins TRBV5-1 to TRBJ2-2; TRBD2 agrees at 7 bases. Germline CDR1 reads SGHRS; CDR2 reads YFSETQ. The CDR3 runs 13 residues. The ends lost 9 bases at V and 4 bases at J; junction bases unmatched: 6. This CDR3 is CATNPGGTGELFF. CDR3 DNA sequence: TGCGCCACCAACCCGGGGGGCACCGGGGAGCTGTTTTTT.